A selection of T cell receptor beta chains follows, all from one sample in a study of T cells after yellow fever vaccination. One entry per CDR3 protein results from TCRdb running MiXCR on the 5' RACE reads. The sample includes about 500,000 distinct CDR3 sequences, roughly 17% of them seen just once. Sequenced material: PBMCs, taken 5 to 6 days after the first yellow fever vaccination. Source of these receptors: a young man who received the YFV17D yellow fever vaccine. Each CDR3 is given with its conserved first and last residue. Fields, in order: J gene, V gene, clone size, D gene, CDR3 protein, CDR3 DNA. D genes are given only for firm matches. Only part of the rows carry a size: once, few, many, or a class if the clone is expanded.

j_gene: TRBJ2-4; v_gene: TRBV9; abundance: .; d_gene: .; CDR3aa: CASSVVVGDIQYF; CDR3nt: TGTGCCAGCAGCGTAGTTGTCGGGGACATTCAGTACTTC
j_gene: TRBJ2-2; v_gene: TRBV24-1; abundance: many; d_gene: .; CDR3aa: CATSGGARTGELFF; CDR3nt: TGTGCCACCAGTGGGGGGGCCCGCACCGGGGAGCTGTTTTTT
j_gene: TRBJ2-1; v_gene: TRBV7-9; abundance: few; d_gene: TRBD2; CDR3aa: CASSLTQFASGGNEQFF; CDR3nt: TGTGCCAGCAGCCTAACCCAGTTTGCTAGCGGGGGAAATGAGCAGTTCTTC
j_gene: TRBJ1-4; v_gene: TRBV28; abundance: .; d_gene: .; CDR3aa: CASSPYLSNEKLFF; CDR3nt: TGTGCCAGCAGCCCATACCTTTCTAATGAAAAACTGTTTTTT
j_gene: TRBJ2-1; v_gene: TRBV7-2; abundance: .; d_gene: .; CDR3aa: CASSPRPGGPYNEQFF; CDR3nt: TGTGCCAGCAGCCCCCGACCCGGGGGCCCCTACAATGAGCAGTTCTTC
j_gene: TRBJ1-2; v_gene: TRBV7-9; abundance: .; d_gene: .; CDR3aa: CASSLGVAYGYTF; CDR3nt: TGTGCCAGCAGCTTAGGAGTTGCGTATGGCTACACCTTC
j_gene: TRBJ1-2; v_gene: TRBV6-5; abundance: .; d_gene: TRBD1; CDR3aa: CASSFLPGQGFLGYTF; CDR3nt: TGTGCCAGCAGTTTCCTACCCGGACAGGGGTTTTTAGGCTACACCTTC
j_gene: TRBJ2-3; v_gene: TRBV4-2; abundance: .; d_gene: .; CDR3aa: CASRDSGSTDTQYF; CDR3nt: TGTGCCAGCAGGGACAGCGGGAGCACAGATACGCAGTATTTT
j_gene: TRBJ2-2; v_gene: TRBV20-1; abundance: few; d_gene: TRBD1; CDR3aa: CSAPSRTGHTGELFF; CDR3nt: TGCAGTGCCCCCAGCCGGACAGGGCACACCGGGGAGCTGTTTTTT
j_gene: TRBJ2-7; v_gene: TRBV6-2/TRBV6-3; abundance: few; d_gene: .; CDR3aa: CASSRVREQYF; CDR3nt: TGTGCCAGCAGTCGGGTCAGGGAGCAGTACTTC
j_gene: TRBJ1-5; v_gene: TRBV7-2; abundance: .; d_gene: TRBD1; CDR3aa: CASSGTGRYQPQHF; CDR3nt: TGTGCCAGCAGCGGGACAGGGCGCTACCAGCCCCAGCATTTT
j_gene: TRBJ1-1; v_gene: TRBV10-3; abundance: few; d_gene: .; CDR3aa: CAISDNRNTEAFF; CDR3nt: TGTGCCATCAGTGACAACAGGAACACTGAAGCTTTCTTT
j_gene: TRBJ1-1; v_gene: TRBV4-1; abundance: many; d_gene: .; CDR3aa: CASSQYEGYTEAFF; CDR3nt: TGCGCCAGCAGCCAATACGAGGGTTACACTGAAGCTTTCTTT
j_gene: TRBJ2-5; v_gene: TRBV3-1; abundance: .; d_gene: .; CDR3aa: CASSQGDSENQYF; CDR3nt: TGTGCCAGCAGCCAAGGGGACTCAGAGAACCAGTACTTC
j_gene: TRBJ2-1; v_gene: TRBV21-1; abundance: .; d_gene: .; CDR3aa: CARGNRDSDEQFF; CDR3nt: TGTGCCAGAGGAAACCGGGACAGTGATGAGCAGTTCTTC
j_gene: TRBJ2-2; v_gene: TRBV6-4; abundance: .; d_gene: TRBD2; CDR3aa: CASSDSAGGAGTGELFF; CDR3nt: TGTGCCAGCAGTGACTCTGCCGGGGGGGCCGGTACCGGGGAGCTGTTTTTT
j_gene: TRBJ2-1; v_gene: TRBV20-1; abundance: .; d_gene: TRBD1; CDR3aa: CSARDLAGTDMDEQFF; CDR3nt: TGCAGTGCTAGAGATTTGGCCGGGACAGACATGGATGAGCAGTTCTTC
j_gene: TRBJ1-1; v_gene: TRBV14; abundance: few; d_gene: .; CDR3aa: CASSQDLSGPAFF; CDR3nt: TGTGCCAGCAGCCAAGATTTAAGTGGTCCTGCTTTCTTT
j_gene: TRBJ1-2; v_gene: TRBV9; abundance: .; d_gene: TRBD1; CDR3aa: CASSVGTGGYGYTF; CDR3nt: TGTGCCAGCAGCGTTGGGACAGGGGGGTATGGCTACACCTTC
j_gene: TRBJ2-2; v_gene: TRBV12-3/TRBV12-4; abundance: few; d_gene: TRBD2; CDR3aa: CASSGLAGVGTGELFF; CDR3nt: TGTGCCAGCAGCGGATTAGCGGGGGTCGGCACCGGGGAGCTGTTTTTT
j_gene: TRBJ1-1; v_gene: TRBV20-1; abundance: once; d_gene: .; CDR3aa: CSAMEGGVAEAFF; CDR3nt: TGCAGTGCTATGGAGGGCGGGGTGGCTGAAGCTTTCTTT
j_gene: TRBJ2-5; v_gene: TRBV14; abundance: many; d_gene: .; CDR3aa: CASSQVTPGQPSKTQYF; CDR3nt: TGTGCCAGCAGCCAAGTCACTCCAGGCCAACCCTCGAAGACCCAGTACTTC
j_gene: TRBJ2-3; v_gene: TRBV4-1; abundance: few; d_gene: .; CDR3aa: CASSQDPYGTDTQYF; CDR3nt: TGCGCCAGCAGCCAAGATCCCTACGGCACAGATACGCAGTATTTT
j_gene: TRBJ2-1; v_gene: TRBV15; abundance: few; d_gene: .; CDR3aa: CATSSSGKSYNEQFF; CDR3nt: TGTGCCACCAGCAGTTCCGGTAAATCCTACAATGAGCAGTTCTTC
j_gene: TRBJ1-4; v_gene: TRBV25-1; abundance: few; d_gene: .; CDR3aa: CASSLKQGLNEKLFF; CDR3nt: TGTGCCAGCAGTCTTAAGCAGGGTTTAAATGAAAAACTGTTTTTT
j_gene: TRBJ1-1; v_gene: TRBV7-8; abundance: few; d_gene: TRBD1; CDR3aa: CASSLAMDREAFF; CDR3nt: TGTGCCAGCAGCTTAGCGATGGACAGGGAAGCTTTCTTT
j_gene: TRBJ2-3; v_gene: TRBV29-1; abundance: .; d_gene: TRBD2; CDR3aa: CSAQGQPGGVKAQYF; CDR3nt: TGCAGCGCCCAGGGCCAGCCGGGGGGAGTTAAGGCGCAGTATTTT
j_gene: TRBJ2-2; v_gene: TRBV7-3; abundance: few; d_gene: .; CDR3aa: CASSPGLSGELFF; CDR3nt: TGTGCCAGCAGCCCCGGACTAAGCGGGGAGCTGTTTTTT
j_gene: TRBJ2-3; v_gene: TRBV14; abundance: .; d_gene: .; CDR3aa: CASSQAGSLADTQYF; CDR3nt: TGTGCCAGCAGCCAGGCGGGGTCCTTGGCAGATACGCAGTATTTT
j_gene: TRBJ2-3; v_gene: TRBV9; abundance: few; d_gene: TRBD2; CDR3aa: CASSVGTTSGPDTQYF; CDR3nt: TGTGCCAGCAGCGTAGGGACGACTAGCGGCCCAGATACGCAGTATTTT
j_gene: TRBJ1-1; v_gene: TRBV4-3; abundance: .; d_gene: .; CDR3aa: CASSQDYVLTEAFF; CDR3nt: TGCGCCAGCAGCCAAGATTATGTATTGACTGAAGCTTTCTTT
j_gene: TRBJ2-3; v_gene: TRBV20-1; abundance: .; d_gene: .; CDR3aa: CSARDPPSVTDTQYF; CDR3nt: TGCAGTGCTAGAGACCCCCCGTCGGTCACAGATACGCAGTATTTT
j_gene: TRBJ2-2; v_gene: TRBV12-3/TRBV12-4; abundance: many; d_gene: TRBD1; CDR3aa: CASRLRQGSTGELFF; CDR3nt: TGTGCCAGCAGACTTAGACAGGGGTCGACCGGGGAGCTGTTTTTT
j_gene: TRBJ2-2; v_gene: TRBV12-3/TRBV12-4; abundance: .; d_gene: .; CDR3aa: CASSLGRPGELFF; CDR3nt: TGTGCCAGCAGCCTGGGGCGTCCCGGGGAGCTGTTTTTT
j_gene: TRBJ2-7; v_gene: TRBV12-3/TRBV12-4; abundance: .; d_gene: .; CDR3aa: CASSPGVSLPYEQYF; CDR3nt: TGTGCCAGCAGTCCGGGCGTGTCCCTGCCCTACGAGCAGTACTTC
j_gene: TRBJ1-4; v_gene: TRBV7-2; abundance: .; d_gene: .; CDR3aa: CASSLGGADEKLFF; CDR3nt: TGTGCCAGCAGCTTAGGAGGGGCCGATGAAAAACTGTTTTTT
j_gene: TRBJ2-2; v_gene: TRBV10-3; abundance: .; d_gene: TRBD1; CDR3aa: CAINTGGFDGELFF; CDR3nt: TGTGCCATCAATACAGGGGGTTTTGACGGGGAGCTGTTTTTT
j_gene: TRBJ2-7; v_gene: TRBV4-3; abundance: .; d_gene: TRBD1; CDR3aa: CASSQESGRGRNWQYF; CDR3nt: TGCGCCAGCAGCCAAGAATCGGGCAGGGGGCGGAACTGGCAGTACTTC
j_gene: TRBJ2-1; v_gene: TRBV21-1; abundance: .; d_gene: .; CDR3aa: CASSQGGEGGPYNEQFF; CDR3nt: TGTGCCAGCAGCCAAGGTGGGGAGGGGGGCCCGTACAATGAGCAGTTCTTC
j_gene: TRBJ2-3; v_gene: TRBV10-3; abundance: .; d_gene: .; CDR3aa: CAISVGASGTDTQYF; CDR3nt: TGTGCCATCAGTGTCGGCGCCAGTGGGACAGATACGCAGTATTTT
j_gene: TRBJ2-7; v_gene: TRBV19; abundance: .; d_gene: TRBD2; CDR3aa: CASSIDASGGYEQYF; CDR3nt: TGTGCCAGTAGTATAGATGCTAGCGGGGGCTACGAGCAGTACTTC
j_gene: TRBJ2-1; v_gene: TRBV6-5; abundance: .; d_gene: .; CDR3aa: CASSYSYQNEQFF; CDR3nt: TGTGCCAGCAGTTACTCGTATCAGAATGAGCAGTTCTTC
j_gene: TRBJ2-1; v_gene: TRBV24-1; abundance: few; d_gene: .; CDR3aa: CATSDRRSYNEQFF; CDR3nt: TGTGCCACCAGTGATCGGCGCTCCTACAATGAGCAGTTCTTC
j_gene: TRBJ1-1; v_gene: TRBV15; abundance: .; d_gene: .; CDR3aa: CATSREIDLNTEAFF; CDR3nt: TGTGCCACCAGCAGAGAAATTGATTTGAACACTGAAGCTTTCTTT
j_gene: TRBJ2-7; v_gene: TRBV20-1; abundance: few; d_gene: .; CDR3aa: CSASEGYEQYF; CDR3nt: TGCAGTGCTAGTGAGGGGTACGAGCAGTACTTC